Listed below are T cell receptor beta chains from one sample, sequenced in a study of cytomegalovirus exposure and HLA in healthy donors. Assay: immunoSEQ multiplex PCR; the TCRdb copy retains only in-frame clones and omits some. The repertoire holds some 170,000 clones, with around four fifths as singletons. Material for sequencing was PBMCs. All receptors come from a man under 40 in good health and CMV-seropositive. Each CDR3 is given with its conserved first and last residue. D genes are given only for firm matches. Expanded clones get a size class; other rows say once, few or many, or leave the size out.

d_call: .; v_call: TRBV5-1; clone_size: .; j_call: TRBJ2-4; cdr3_nt: TGCGCCAGCAGCTTGGTGGTGTCCGGAGGATCCAAAAACATTCAGTACTTC; cdr3_aa: CASSLVVSGGSKNIQYF
d_call: TRBD1; v_call: TRBV5-6; clone_size: few; j_call: TRBJ1-2; cdr3_nt: TGTGCCAGCAGCTCAGGACAGGGAAACTATGGCTACACCTTC; cdr3_aa: CASSSGQGNYGYTF
d_call: TRBD2; v_call: TRBV13; clone_size: few; j_call: TRBJ2-1; cdr3_nt: TGTGCCAGCAGTCCACTAGCGGACTACAATGAGCAGTTCTTC; cdr3_aa: CASSPLADYNEQFF
d_call: .; v_call: TRBV7-9; clone_size: few; j_call: TRBJ1-4; cdr3_nt: TGTGCCAGCAGCCGCGGTAATGAAAAACTGTTTTTT; cdr3_aa: CASSRGNEKLFF
d_call: .; v_call: TRBV10-3; clone_size: .; j_call: TRBJ1-2; cdr3_nt: TGTGCCATCAGTGAGGGTGGGGCGCTAGGCTACACCTTC; cdr3_aa: CAISEGGALGYTF
d_call: .; v_call: TRBV12-5; clone_size: .; j_call: TRBJ2-2; cdr3_nt: TGTGCTAGTGCCCTATACGTCGAGGAGCTGTTTTTT; cdr3_aa: CASALYVEELFF
d_call: TRBD1; v_call: TRBV6-5; clone_size: .; j_call: TRBJ1-1; cdr3_nt: TGTGCCAGCAACCCAGGGGGCCCGAACACTGAAGCTTTCTTT; cdr3_aa: CASNPGGPNTEAFF
d_call: TRBD2; v_call: TRBV6-6; clone_size: .; j_call: TRBJ2-3; cdr3_nt: TGTGCCAGCAGTTACGCGGGGGGCGACGGCACAGATACGCAGTATTTT; cdr3_aa: CASSYAGGDGTDTQYF
d_call: TRBD2; v_call: TRBV6-6; clone_size: .; j_call: TRBJ2-2; cdr3_nt: TGTGCCAGCAGTTACTCTTGGGGGGGTGACACCGGGGAGCTGTTTTTT; cdr3_aa: CASSYSWGGDTGELFF
d_call: TRBD1; v_call: TRBV5-5; clone_size: .; j_call: TRBJ1-5; cdr3_nt: TGTGCCAGCAGCCCCCGGGACAGGGGGAGCAATCAGCCCCAGCATTTT; cdr3_aa: CASSPRDRGSNQPQHF
d_call: .; v_call: TRBV19; clone_size: .; j_call: TRBJ2-3; cdr3_nt: TGTGCCAGTGGGGGACTTTACGATACGCAGTATTTT; cdr3_aa: CASGGLYDTQYF
d_call: .; v_call: TRBV27; clone_size: .; j_call: TRBJ2-6; cdr3_nt: TGTGCCAGCACACTACTGTCGGACTCTGGGGCCAACGTCCTGACTTTC; cdr3_aa: CASTLLSDSGANVLTF
d_call: TRBD2; v_call: TRBV10-3; clone_size: once; j_call: TRBJ2-1; cdr3_nt: TGTGCCATCACCCCGACTAGCGGATACAATGAGCAGTTCTTC; cdr3_aa: CAITPTSGYNEQFF
d_call: .; v_call: TRBV27; clone_size: .; j_call: TRBJ2-3; cdr3_nt: TGTGCCAGCAGCCCGGGCGGACACAGCACAGATACGCAGTATTTT; cdr3_aa: CASSPGGHSTDTQYF
d_call: TRBD1; v_call: TRBV2; clone_size: .; j_call: TRBJ1-6; cdr3_nt: TGTGCCAGCAGTGAATTCGGACAGGGGAATTCACCCCTCCACTTT; cdr3_aa: CASSEFGQGNSPLHF
d_call: .; v_call: TRBV18; clone_size: .; j_call: TRBJ2-4; cdr3_nt: TGTGCCAGCTCACCACCGGCAGTTAACATTCAGTACTTC; cdr3_aa: CASSPPAVNIQYF